The clone carrying this T cell receptor beta chain was picked up a small number of times. Compared with germline, one end of the junction differs, possibly owing to a read error. Each CDR3 protein gets one entry after TCRdb re-called the 5' RACE reads with MiXCR. The profile shows about 32,000 distinct CDR3 sequences, more than 6.5% of them singletons. The sample comes from a study of T cells after yellow fever vaccination. Notes on the study in general: Abundant clonotypes from the bulk population could get into FACS-sorted repertoires as contaminants. Almost all vaccine-responding clonotypes were not detected in the sorted memory subsets at the day 0 time point.

The CDR3 consists of 13 residues. CDR1 and CDR2 (germline): SSHAT, FNYEAQ (reference sequence). The rearrangement uses TRBV7-7 and TRBJ2-2; maybe TRBD2 (6 bases). The sample was PBMCs, either bulk or a sorted T-cell subset (CD4+, CD8+, memory, or dextramer-sorted; not recorded which), taken on the day of the first yellow fever vaccination. The sequence came from a man between 18 and 29 years old who received the YFV17D yellow fever vaccine. CDR3 loop: CASSFGGTGELFF. CDR3 DNA: TGTGCTAGCAGCTTCGGGGGAACCGGGGAGCTGTTTTTT.